This T cell receptor (beta chain) was captured by sequencing in a study of shared clonotypes between healthy human individuals. General study points: The naive CD4 repertoires of several donors were compared, and approximately 4.5% of clonotypes were shared.

Turning to this clone: The antigen is not known.

V gave up 0 bases and J gave up 9 bases, with 15 bases separating them. There are 15 residues in the CDR3. Germline CDR1 MNHNY, CDR2 SVGAGI (reference sequence). CD45RO-negative, CCR7-selected cells formed the naive CD8 fraction, which excluded terminally differentiated effector memory CD45RA+ cells. The donor cohort consisted entirely of Caucasian adults residing in Nashville, Tennessee. Original analysis: ImmunoSEQ gave junction-only sequences without quality scores, so filtering differed. Method: immunoSEQ multiplex PCR; TCRdb's copy keeps in-frame clones and lacks some. D and trimming were read from the DNA, whereas the V and J calls and clone size are those reported in that table. In the table there are approximately 650,000 clones, 95% to 96% of which are singletons.

This rearrangement joins TRBV6-6 to TRBJ2-1; D is perhaps TRBD2 (5 bases). The TCR comes from a woman younger than 45 in good health. The sequenced sample consisted of naive CD8+ T cells sorted from blood. In nucleotides, the CDR3 is TGTGCCAGCAGTTACTCGCGGGTGGCCCTAGGTGAGCAGTTCTTC. This translates into CASSYSRVALGEQFF.